This T cell receptor (beta chain) was recovered during a study of blood T cells in healthy people across ages. The wider study: About one barcoded TCR beta cDNA was captured per two T cells.

Using a J-beta primer mix together with a sample-barcoded 5' primer, a second PCR was run for about 6 to 11 cycles. TCRdb reprocessed the 5' RACE reads with MiXCR, giving one entry per CDR3 protein. This sample has some 920,000 distinct CDR3 sequences; 45% to 60% occur once, and the top ten carry about 22%. This CDR3 contains 15 residues. Trimming at V came to 3 bases and at J to 13 bases, leaving 13 bases not matched to a gene. CDR1 KGHSH and CDR2 LQKENI come from the germline V gene. The chain recombines TRBV18 with TRBJ2-4, with TRBD1 matching over 9 bases. This sequence was found in a woman aged 55 to 70 in good health. Sequenced: blood. The CDR3 protein is CASSPWTGEIYGQYF. CDR3 nucleotide sequence: TGTGCCAGCTCACCGTGGACAGGGGAAATCTACGGGCAGTACTTC.